This is a list of T cell receptor beta chains from one sample in a study of T-cell memory formation after mild COVID-19. Using its own MiXCR run on the 5' RACE reads, TCRdb lists one record per CDR3 protein. Of more than 300,000 distinct CDR3 sequences in the sample, around 13% are singletons; the top ten hold over 20%. The sample taken for sequencing was PBMCs or a T cell subset sorted from them (not recorded which). The receptors derive from a man in his late teens or twenties who had mild COVID-19 (a few samples of this study predate the infection). Cell type and time point are not known. The conserved cysteine and the conserved F or W are not part of the CDR3 here. Fields, in order: V gene, D gene, J gene, CDR3 protein. A D gene is named only where the DNA matches it firmly.

v_call: TRBV7-3
d_call: TRBD1
j_call: TRBJ2-1
cdr3_aa: DSSLTRQGYNEQF

v_call: TRBV29-1
d_call: -
j_call: TRBJ1-2
cdr3_aa: SVPGSGGGYT

v_call: TRBV27
d_call: TRBD1
j_call: TRBJ1-2
cdr3_aa: ASRPTGGRYGYT

v_call: TRBV3-1
d_call: TRBD1
j_call: TRBJ1-1
cdr3_aa: ASSQVWGQGNTEAF

v_call: TRBV7-2
d_call: -
j_call: TRBJ1-2
cdr3_aa: ASSLEYGYT

v_call: TRBV3-1
d_call: -
j_call: TRBJ2-7
cdr3_aa: ASSQSVGEQY

v_call: TRBV2
d_call: TRBD1
j_call: TRBJ1-2
cdr3_aa: ASPGQGGGLGYT

v_call: TRBV4-3
d_call: TRBD2
j_call: TRBJ2-5
cdr3_aa: ASSQILAGGQETQY

v_call: TRBV29-1
d_call: -
j_call: TRBJ2-1
cdr3_aa: SVAFNEQF

v_call: TRBV29-1
d_call: -
j_call: TRBJ1-1
cdr3_aa: SVGPSVMNTEAF

v_call: TRBV20-1
d_call: -
j_call: TRBJ2-3
cdr3_aa: SASGVRADTQY

v_call: TRBV6-5
d_call: TRBD1
j_call: TRBJ1-2
cdr3_aa: ASSPRDRYGYT

v_call: TRBV7-2
d_call: -
j_call: TRBJ1-2
cdr3_aa: ASNTRENYGYT

v_call: TRBV7-9
d_call: -
j_call: TRBJ1-3
cdr3_aa: ASSLLGGPLSGNTIY

v_call: TRBV5-4
d_call: -
j_call: TRBJ2-3
cdr3_aa: ASSQPTTGVDTQY

v_call: TRBV5-1
d_call: -
j_call: TRBJ1-3
cdr3_aa: ASSSFELSGNTIY

v_call: TRBV6-5
d_call: -
j_call: TRBJ1-3
cdr3_aa: ASIGGSSGNTIY

v_call: TRBV6-5
d_call: -
j_call: TRBJ2-5
cdr3_aa: ASSYSPLPETQY

v_call: TRBV5-1
d_call: TRBD1
j_call: TRBJ2-3
cdr3_aa: ASSPRQGTTDTQY

v_call: TRBV20-1
d_call: -
j_call: TRBJ1-5
cdr3_aa: SASVGPSNQPQH

v_call: TRBV28
d_call: -
j_call: TRBJ2-3
cdr3_aa: ASSPESSTDTQY

v_call: TRBV7-2
d_call: -
j_call: TRBJ1-2
cdr3_aa: ASGRDPGEYGYT

v_call: TRBV12-3/TRBV12-4
d_call: -
j_call: TRBJ2-3
cdr3_aa: ASSGPITDTQY

v_call: TRBV5-6
d_call: TRBD1
j_call: TRBJ2-1
cdr3_aa: ASSSGQGLYNEQF

v_call: TRBV7-2
d_call: -
j_call: TRBJ1-1
cdr3_aa: ASSFSLGLASEAF

v_call: TRBV10-3
d_call: -
j_call: TRBJ2-3
cdr3_aa: AISESGGPDTQY

v_call: TRBV9
d_call: TRBD2
j_call: TRBJ2-1
cdr3_aa: ASSVSSGVSYNEQF

v_call: TRBV12-3/TRBV12-4
d_call: -
j_call: TRBJ2-1
cdr3_aa: ASNLGTDEQF

v_call: TRBV18
d_call: TRBD1
j_call: TRBJ1-2
cdr3_aa: ASSGRTGGGGRDNYGYT

v_call: TRBV4-1
d_call: -
j_call: TRBJ2-5
cdr3_aa: ASSRTPRGDLEETQY

v_call: TRBV10-3
d_call: -
j_call: TRBJ2-7
cdr3_aa: AISELGRSGLYEQY

v_call: TRBV6-2/TRBV6-3
d_call: -
j_call: TRBJ2-2
cdr3_aa: ASSHGNTGELF

v_call: TRBV7-2
d_call: -
j_call: TRBJ2-7
cdr3_aa: ASRIGTSYEQY

v_call: TRBV5-5
d_call: -
j_call: TRBJ2-7
cdr3_aa: ASSLEVRSEQY

v_call: TRBV4-3
d_call: -
j_call: TRBJ2-1
cdr3_aa: ASSQDMQGGYNDEQF

v_call: TRBV4-1
d_call: -
j_call: TRBJ2-3
cdr3_aa: ASSQDPPPEPDTQY

v_call: TRBV5-1
d_call: -
j_call: TRBJ2-3
cdr3_aa: ASSPGPGGLEDTQY

v_call: TRBV10-3
d_call: -
j_call: TRBJ2-3
cdr3_aa: AISGQVATKDTQY

v_call: TRBV9
d_call: TRBD1
j_call: TRBJ1-1
cdr3_aa: ASSTPQGEGTEAF

v_call: TRBV2
d_call: -
j_call: TRBJ2-1
cdr3_aa: ASSEEAKREQF

v_call: TRBV2
d_call: TRBD1
j_call: TRBJ2-7
cdr3_aa: ASSEFRQGRYEQY

v_call: TRBV24-1
d_call: TRBD1
j_call: TRBJ1-5
cdr3_aa: ATSDSDRGRGQPQH

v_call: TRBV12-3/TRBV12-4
d_call: -
j_call: TRBJ1-1
cdr3_aa: ASSGGGTSEAF

v_call: TRBV7-6
d_call: -
j_call: TRBJ2-7
cdr3_aa: ASSLNREVLDEQY